These T cell receptor beta chains were read from a single sample in a study of early T cells in non-severe SARS-CoV-2 infection. TCRdb reprocessed the 5' RACE reads via MiXCR and lists one record per CDR3 protein. The sample has tens of thousands of distinct CDR3 sequences, 5.5% to 7% seen once. Sequenced sample: whole blood. These receptors were collected from an adult who was a healthcare worker with PCR-confirmed SARS-CoV-2 infection or an uninfected control (not recorded which). Each CDR3 is given with its conserved first and last residue. Each record gives: V gene, CDR3 protein.

>TRBV18
CASSPPGTPSPLHF
>TRBV28
CASRWTGGETQYF
>TRBV30
CAYARAGRDTEAFF
>TRBV7-8
CASSLFVTGPDTQYF
>TRBV4-1
CASSQDRSRGFSYEQYF
>TRBV7-6
CASSILSARMPDSYNEQFF
>TRBV12-1
CASSFLAGVHNEQFF
>TRBV12-3/TRBV12-4
CASSFGAGSGTDTQYF
>TRBV27
CASSFSGLAGNNEQFF
>TRBV20-1
CSARQTSGSETQYF
>TRBV3-1
CASSRRNEQFF
>TRBV5-1
CASSDLGGYWETQYF
>TRBV20-1
CSAGLAGLDETQYF
>TRBV24-1
CATSELGQIKHF
>TRBV20-1
CSADLAGGPLPDTQYF
>TRBV11-2
CASSLSRGSPGYTF
>TRBV21-1
CASRTPAGTGGSYEQYF
>TRBV2
CASRDIRDEQYF
>TRBV12-3/TRBV12-4
CASTPMGTGLTEAFF
>TRBV19
CASSEPGQGSYEQYF
>TRBV9
CASSAGVVPFEQYF
>TRBV28
CASSLFAGGPDTGELFF
>TRBV5-1
CASSLLAGVGMRHYNEQFF
>TRBV6-2/TRBV6-3
CASRPSNSYNEQFF
>TRBV4-2
CASSHSTDTQYF
>TRBV20-1
CSARPQGATNEKLFF
>TRBV7-9
CASSSTGALYEQYF
>TRBV30
CAWSRRGTGTGFLEQYF
>TRBV5-1
CASSLDPTREKLFF
>TRBV7-8
CASSLRGLAGEDTQYF
>TRBV29-1
CSVRVPGLNYEQYF
>TRBV15
CATREDTGTFEKLFF
>TRBV29-1
CSAKEAGRAGYGYTF
>TRBV18
CASSPPHNEQFF
>TRBV3-1
CASSPMIGNTEVFF
>TRBV7-7
CASSLSAGVEQFF
>TRBV4-2
CASSHVLAGGPDESTDTQYF
>TRBV11-2
CASSLASGVGEQYF
>TRBV5-1
CASSLDRVVNEQFF
>TRBV2
CASSTGQGNQPQHF
>TRBV6-5
CASGQGPYEQYF
>TRBV6-1
CASSALTSGDEQFF